This T cell receptor (beta chain) was sequenced for a study of Ad26.COV2.S vaccination and SARS-CoV-2 variants. Germline assignment: CDR1 SGHAT and CDR2 FQNNGV. Trimming took off 5 bases at V and 4 bases at J, with 6 bases between the two ends. The length of the CDR3 is 12 residues. Treatment in this sample: roughly 18 received Ad26.COV2.S at low or high dose, single or two shots; roughly 5 received placebo; per-sample allocation not given. Sample collection was performed on day 63 after the first vaccine or placebo injection. There are a few counts of this clone. The table came from immunoSEQ multiplex PCR; TCRdb's copy has only in-frame clones and leaves some out. The sample has 300,000 to 350,000 clones, 86% seen once; the top ten hold about 10%.

The chain links TRBV11-2 to TRBJ2-1, with D unclear. Source: peripheral blood, taken in a trial of Ad26.COV2.S vaccine versus placebo. This sequence was found in a person aged 18-65 years who received the Ad26.COV2.S COVID-19 vaccine or a placebo. CDR3 sequence: CASSPRYNEQFF. CDR3 DNA sequence: TGTGCCAGCAGCCCCCGTTACAATGAGCAGTTCTTC.